A selection of T cell receptor beta chains follows, all from one sample in a study of blood T cells in healthy people across ages. TCRdb re-called the 5' RACE reads with MiXCR, one entry per CDR3 protein. The table has roughly 680,000 distinct CDR3 sequences, roughly 50% seen once; the top ten hold roughly 30%. The sample was blood. These receptors originate from a woman aged 55-69 years in good health. CDR3s include the opening cysteine and the closing phenylalanine or tryptophan. The D gene is left open where the match is weak. Clone size is not always given. Where it is, it says once, few, many or a class for expanded clones.

V: TRBV29-1; size: .; D: TRBD2; J: TRBJ2-2; DNA: TGCAGCGTTGAAGATCCGGGAGGGTACACCGGGGAGCTGTTTTTT; CDR3: CSVEDPGGYTGELFF
V: TRBV6-2/TRBV6-3; size: .; D: .; J: TRBJ2-5; DNA: TGTGCCAGCAGTTACCGGCCGGAGACCCAGTACTTC; CDR3: CASSYRPETQYF
V: TRBV6-2/TRBV6-3; size: .; D: .; J: TRBJ2-7; DNA: TGTGCCAGCAGCCCCCGAATGGTAGCGTCGGTCCACGAGCAGTACTTC; CDR3: CASSPRMVASVHEQYF
V: TRBV3-1; size: .; D: .; J: TRBJ2-5; DNA: TGTGCCAGCAGCCCCGTCAGGGCCCTCCAAGAGACCCAGTACTTC; CDR3: CASSPVRALQETQYF
V: TRBV11-2; size: .; D: TRBD2; J: TRBJ2-1; DNA: TGTGCCAGCAGCACTAGGACTAGCGGGAGGTTTGAGCAGTTCTTC; CDR3: CASSTRTSGRFEQFF
V: TRBV24-1; size: few; D: .; J: TRBJ1-1; DNA: TGTGCCACCAGTGCCCCTCAGGACACTGAAGCTTTCTTT; CDR3: CATSAPQDTEAFF
V: TRBV24-1; size: .; D: TRBD2; J: TRBJ2-3; DNA: TGTGCCACCAGTGGCGGGAGAAAAACAGATACGCAGTATTTT; CDR3: CATSGGRKTDTQYF
V: TRBV6-5; size: .; D: .; J: TRBJ2-3; DNA: TGTGCCAGCAGTCAAACTGGGGTGTGGAGCACAGATACGCAGTATTTT; CDR3: CASSQTGVWSTDTQYF
V: TRBV2; size: .; D: .; J: TRBJ2-7; DNA: TGTGCCAGCAGCTGGGGGACTGATTCCTACGAGCAGTACTTC; CDR3: CASSWGTDSYEQYF
V: TRBV9; size: few; D: TRBD2; J: TRBJ2-7; DNA: TGTGCCAGCAGCCCGCGGATGGAGCGGGAGAGAGGGACCTACGAGCAGTACTTC; CDR3: CASSPRMERERGTYEQYF
V: TRBV4-3; size: .; D: TRBD2; J: TRBJ2-1; DNA: TGCGCCAGCGGGACGCCGGGACTAGGGAACAATGAGCAGTTCTTC; CDR3: CASGTPGLGNNEQFF
V: TRBV20-1; size: .; D: TRBD2; J: TRBJ2-7; DNA: TGCAGTGCTAGAGATCTCGATACTAGCGGATATAAAACCTACGAGCAGTACTTC; CDR3: CSARDLDTSGYKTYEQYF
V: TRBV24-1; size: once; D: TRBD2; J: TRBJ2-1; DNA: TGTGCCACCAGTGATACCCGACTAGCAAATGAGCAGTTCTTC; CDR3: CATSDTRLANEQFF
V: TRBV4-2; size: .; D: .; J: TRBJ2-7; DNA: TGTGCCAACAGCCAAGCTTCCGGATCCTACGAGCAGTACTTC; CDR3: CANSQASGSYEQYF
V: TRBV7-9; size: few; D: .; J: TRBJ2-7; DNA: TGTGCCAGCAGCTCATTTTTCCGCCACACCACCGGCGAGCAGTACTTC; CDR3: CASSSFFRHTTGEQYF
V: TRBV6-1; size: .; D: .; J: TRBJ2-1; DNA: TGTGCCAGCAGGTCGCGGTCCCCGGACGGGGGGCGAGAGCAGTTCTTC; CDR3: CASRSRSPDGGREQFF
V: TRBV7-2; size: .; D: TRBD2; J: TRBJ2-2; DNA: TGTGCCAGCAGCTTAGGGCTAGCGGGAGTCACCACCGGGGAGCTGTTTTTT; CDR3: CASSLGLAGVTTGELFF